This T cell receptor (beta chain) was documented in a study of blood T cells in healthy people across ages. General study points: Across the age range, TCR beta diversity per million T cells fell in a roughly linear way. Estimates of total diversity, which came from one million sequenced T cells, were considered to be underestimates.

The CDR3 is made up of 13 amino acids. Germline values: CDR1 DFQATT, CDR2 SNEGSKA (reference sequence). The V gene end was trimmed by 1 base and the J gene end by 4 bases; junction bases not matched to a gene: 1. As for this clonotype: Its antigen is not identified.

For the second PCR, which ran for about 7 to 11 cycles, a sample-barcoded 5' primer and a J-beta primer mix were used. Every individual sample yielded 3 million or more paired-end reads (each containing CDR3). MiXCR, applied by TCRdb to the 5' RACE reads, yields one record per CDR3 protein. The table records 650,000 to 1,000,000 distinct CDR3 sequences, about 46% of them present only once. The chain has TRBV20-1 and TRBJ2-1; 7 bases line up with TRBD2. The source of this sequence is a man older than 75 in good health. The sample consisted of blood. The CDR3 is CSARGRGYNEQFF. The CDR3, as DNA: TGCAGTGCTAGAGGGCGGGGGTACAATGAGCAGTTCTTC.